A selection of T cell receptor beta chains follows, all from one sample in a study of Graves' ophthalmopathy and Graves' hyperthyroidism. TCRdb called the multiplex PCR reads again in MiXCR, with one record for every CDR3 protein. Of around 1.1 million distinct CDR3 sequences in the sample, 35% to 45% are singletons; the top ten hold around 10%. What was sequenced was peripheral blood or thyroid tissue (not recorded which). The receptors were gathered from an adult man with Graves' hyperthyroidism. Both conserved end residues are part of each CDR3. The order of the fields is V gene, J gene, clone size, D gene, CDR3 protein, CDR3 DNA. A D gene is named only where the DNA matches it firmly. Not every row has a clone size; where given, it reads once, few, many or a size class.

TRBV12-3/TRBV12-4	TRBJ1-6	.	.	CASSLSPGDNSPLHF	TGTGCCAGCAGTTTATCGCCGGGGGATAATTCACCCCTCCACTTT
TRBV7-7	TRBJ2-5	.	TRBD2	CASSLGLVSSGGMETQYF	TGTGCCAGCAGCTTAGGACTTGTCTCTAGCGGGGGGATGGAGACCCAGTACTTC
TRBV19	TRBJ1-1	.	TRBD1	CASSQAGGTGPVGDEAFF	TGTGCCAGTAGTCAAGCGGGAGGGACAGGTCCCGTGGGGGATGAAGCTTTCTTT
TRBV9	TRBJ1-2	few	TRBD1	CASARGQGYTF	TGTGCCAGCGCAAGGGGACAGGGCTACACCTTC
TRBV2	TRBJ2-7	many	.	CASSEGPLLVYEQYF	TGTGCCAGCAGTGAGGGGCCTCTTCTCGTCTACGAGCAGTACTTC
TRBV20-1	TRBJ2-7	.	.	CSAAPGDYAGEQYF	TGCAGTGCGGCGCCTGGCGACTACGCGGGCGAGCAGTACTTC
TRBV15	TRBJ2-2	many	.	CATSRVTGPGELFF	TGTGCCACCAGCAGAGTCACAGGGCCCGGGGAGCTGTTTTTT
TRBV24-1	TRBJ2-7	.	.	CATVGTPTEQYF	TGTGCCACCGTCGGGACTCCGACAGAGCAGTACTTC
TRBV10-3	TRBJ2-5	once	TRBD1	CAIDRGGETQYF	TGTGCCATCGACAGGGGCGGGGAGACCCAGTACTTC
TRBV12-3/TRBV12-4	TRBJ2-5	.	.	CASTLYGGRETQYF	TGTGCCAGCACCCTTTACGGGGGCAGGGAGACCCAGTACTTC
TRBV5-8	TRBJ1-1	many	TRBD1	CASSLVGGGNTEAFF	TGTGCCAGCAGCTTGGTAGGGGGCGGGAACACTGAAGCTTTCTTT
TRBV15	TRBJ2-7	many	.	CATSRDKGLPRDEQYF	TGTGCCACCAGCAGAGATAAAGGGCTTCCTCGGGACGAGCAGTACTTC
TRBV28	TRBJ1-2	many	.	CASSRNAAPSGYGYTF	TGTGCCAGCAGCCGGAACGCGGCACCGTCGGGGTATGGCTACACCTTC
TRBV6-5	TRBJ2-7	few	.	CASSGTYTAYEQYF	TGTGCCAGCAGTGGGACATACACGGCCTACGAGCAGTACTTC
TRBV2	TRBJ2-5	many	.	CASSVGLGETQYF	TGTGCCAGCAGCGTAGGGCTAGGGGAGACCCAGTACTTC
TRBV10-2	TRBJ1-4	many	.	CASSTGSDIEKLFF	TGCGCCAGCAGTACCGGCTCTGATATCGAAAAACTGTTTTTT
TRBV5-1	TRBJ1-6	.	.	CASSLEAGFSPLHF	TGCGCCAGCAGCTTGGAAGCAGGGTTCTCACCCCTCCACTTT
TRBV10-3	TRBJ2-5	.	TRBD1	CAISDEGTVVQPQYF	TGTGCCATCAGTGATGAGGGGACAGTAGTTCAGCCCCAGTACTTC
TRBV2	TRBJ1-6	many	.	CAGTRGTGRGPPLHF	TGTGCCGGAACGCGGGGAACAGGACGGGGGCCACCCCTCCACTTT
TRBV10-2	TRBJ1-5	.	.	CASSESGQGLNQPQHF	TGCGCCAGCAGTGAGTCGGGTCAGGGCCTCAATCAGCCCCAGCATTTT
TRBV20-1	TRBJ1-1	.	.	CSARVRSTEAFF	TGCAGTGCTAGGGTCAGGAGCACTGAAGCTTTCTTT
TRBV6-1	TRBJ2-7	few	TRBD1	CASSEEWTGEYEQYF	TGTGCCAGCAGTGAAGAGTGGACAGGGGAATACGAGCAGTACTTC
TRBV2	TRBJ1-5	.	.	CATKGGENQPQHF	TGTGCCACCAAGGGGGGGGAAAATCAGCCCCAGCATTTT
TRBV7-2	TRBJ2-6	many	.	CASSLGPTGRSGANVLTF	TGTGCCAGCAGCTTAGGGCCGACAGGCCGCTCTGGGGCCAACGTCCTGACTTTC
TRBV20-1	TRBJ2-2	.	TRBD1	CSAAGTGVTGELFF	TGCAGTGCCGCCGGGACAGGGGTCACCGGGGAGCTGTTTTTT
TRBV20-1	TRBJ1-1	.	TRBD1	CSASSRDRVTEAFF	TGCAGTGCCAGCAGCCGGGACAGGGTCACTGAAGCTTTCTTT
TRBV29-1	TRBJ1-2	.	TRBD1	CSLGTGGYYGYTF	TGCAGTTTGGGGACAGGGGGGTACTATGGCTACACCTTC
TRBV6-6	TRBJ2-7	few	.	CASRSGAYYPSYEQYF	TGTGCCAGCAGGTCCGGGGCCTATTACCCTTCCTACGAGCAGTACTTC
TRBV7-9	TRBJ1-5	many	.	CASQREAENQPQHF	TGTGCCAGTCAACGGGAGGCAGAAAATCAGCCCCAGCATTTT
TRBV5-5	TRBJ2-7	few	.	CASSPPGPQNGEQYF	TGTGCCAGCTCACCGCCGGGCCCCCAAAACGGTGAGCAGTACTTC
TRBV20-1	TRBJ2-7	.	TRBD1	CSARDFGTGEQYF	TGCAGTGCTAGAGATTTCGGGACAGGCGAGCAGTACTTC
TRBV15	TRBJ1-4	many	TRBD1	CATSRDGTGFSEKLFF	TGTGCCACCAGCAGGGATGGGACAGGGTTTAGTGAAAAACTGTTTTTT
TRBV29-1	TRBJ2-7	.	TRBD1	CSVGTGTTYEQYF	TGCAGCGTTGGGACAGGCACTACCTACGAGCAGTACTTC
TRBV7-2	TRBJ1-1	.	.	CASSFEGAPSTEAFF	TGTGCCAGCAGCTTTGAGGGAGCTCCGAGCACTGAAGCTTTCTTT
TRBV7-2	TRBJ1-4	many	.	CASSRDFGEKLFF	TGTGCCAGCAGCCGAGATTTTGGCGAAAAACTGTTTTTT
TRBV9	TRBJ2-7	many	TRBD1	CASTSHDRGRGLYF	TGTGCCAGCACCTCCCACGACAGGGGACGGGGCCTTTACTTC
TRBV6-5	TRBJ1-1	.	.	CASSPEINTEAFF	TGTGCCAGCAGCCCCGAAATTAACACTGAAGCTTTCTTT
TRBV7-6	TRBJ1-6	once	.	CASSFQGNSPLHF	TGTGCCAGCAGCTTCCAGGGTAATTCACCCCTCCACTTT
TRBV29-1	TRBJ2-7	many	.	CSFLGVGVDNEQYF	TGCAGCTTCCTGGGAGTGGGAGTAGACAACGAGCAGTACTTC
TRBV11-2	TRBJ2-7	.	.	CASIPLGGSYEQYF	TGTGCCAGCATCCCCCTTGGGGGGTCCTACGAGCAGTACTTC
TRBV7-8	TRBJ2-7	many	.	CASSLAGFGYEQYF	TGTGCCAGCAGCTTAGCCGGATTTGGCTACGAGCAGTACTTC